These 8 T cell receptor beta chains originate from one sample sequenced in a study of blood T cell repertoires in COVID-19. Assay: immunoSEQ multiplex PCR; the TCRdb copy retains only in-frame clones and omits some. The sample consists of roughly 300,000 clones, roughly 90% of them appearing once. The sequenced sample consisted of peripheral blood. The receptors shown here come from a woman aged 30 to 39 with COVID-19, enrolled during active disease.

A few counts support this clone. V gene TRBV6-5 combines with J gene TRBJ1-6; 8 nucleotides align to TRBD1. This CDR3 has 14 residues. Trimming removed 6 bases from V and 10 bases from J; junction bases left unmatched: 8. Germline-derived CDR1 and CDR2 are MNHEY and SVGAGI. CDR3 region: CASRSTGARSPLHF. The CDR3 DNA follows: TGTGCCAGCAGATCGACAGGGGCGCGATCACCCCTCCACTTT.

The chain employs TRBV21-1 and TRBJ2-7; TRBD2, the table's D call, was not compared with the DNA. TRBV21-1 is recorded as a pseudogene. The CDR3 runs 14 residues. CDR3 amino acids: CASSDKTGRGEQYF. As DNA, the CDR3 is TGTGCCAGCAGCGACAAAACCGGACGGGGAGAGCAGTACTTC.

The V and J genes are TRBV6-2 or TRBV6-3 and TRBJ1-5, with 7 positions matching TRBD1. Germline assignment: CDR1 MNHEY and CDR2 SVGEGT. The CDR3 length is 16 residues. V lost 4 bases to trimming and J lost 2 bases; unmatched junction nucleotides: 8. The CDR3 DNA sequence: TGTGCCAGCAGTTTTCCTAGGGGGCTCGGCAATCAGCCCCAGCATTTT. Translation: CASSFPRGLGNQPQHF.

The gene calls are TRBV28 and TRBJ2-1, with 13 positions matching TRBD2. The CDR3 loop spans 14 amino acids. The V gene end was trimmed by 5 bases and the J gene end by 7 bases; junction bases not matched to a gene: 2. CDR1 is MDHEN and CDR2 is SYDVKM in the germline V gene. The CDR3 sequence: CASSPLAGGNEQFF. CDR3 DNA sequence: TGTGCCAGCAGTCCACTAGCGGGGGGGAATGAGCAGTTCTTC.

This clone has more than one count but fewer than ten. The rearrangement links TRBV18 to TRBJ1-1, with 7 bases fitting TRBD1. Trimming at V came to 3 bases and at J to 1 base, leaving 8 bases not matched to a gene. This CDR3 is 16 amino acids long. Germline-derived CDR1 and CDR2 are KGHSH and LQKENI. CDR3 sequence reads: CASSPRQGSRNTEAFF. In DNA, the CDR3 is TGTGCCAGCTCACCCAGACAGGGATCGAGGAACACTGAAGCTTTCTTT.

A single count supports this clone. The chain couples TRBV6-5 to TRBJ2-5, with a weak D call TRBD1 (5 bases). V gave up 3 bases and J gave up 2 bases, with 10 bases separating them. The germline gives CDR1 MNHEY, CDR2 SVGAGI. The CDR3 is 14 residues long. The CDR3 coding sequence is TGTGCCAGCAGTTATAGGGGCCCTCAAGAGACCCAGTACTTC. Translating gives CASSYRGPQETQYF.

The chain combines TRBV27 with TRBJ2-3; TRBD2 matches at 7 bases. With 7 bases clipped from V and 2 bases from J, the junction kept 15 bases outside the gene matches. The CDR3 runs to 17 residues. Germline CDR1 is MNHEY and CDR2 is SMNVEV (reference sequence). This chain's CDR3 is CASTPGGGLGYTDTQYF. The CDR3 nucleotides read TGTGCCAGCACCCCTGGGGGTGGACTAGGATACACAGATACGCAGTATTTT.

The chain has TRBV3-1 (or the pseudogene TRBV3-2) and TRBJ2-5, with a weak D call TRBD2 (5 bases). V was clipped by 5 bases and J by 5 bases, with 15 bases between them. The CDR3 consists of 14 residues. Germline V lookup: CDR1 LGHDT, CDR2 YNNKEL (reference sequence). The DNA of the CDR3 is TGTGCCAGCAGCTCAACCGGGAAACCCGAGACCCAGTACTTC. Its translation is CASSSTGKPETQYF.